This note documents a single T cell receptor (beta chain) sequence. Its antigen remains unidentified. This sample was included in a study of T cell repertoires in cytomegalovirus infection. As for the study in general: In public TCR beta signatures, there were indications of both CMV infection and matching HLA type.

With V trimmed by 4 bases and J by 0 bases, 5 bases remained unmatched. The CDR3 runs 16 residues. Germline loops: CDR1 SEHNR, CDR2 FQNEAQ (reference sequence). Findings of the study overall: HLA-C-restricted TCR beta clonotypes specific for CMV led the ex vivo response. The cumulative frequency of public TCR beta families distinguished individuals who carried CMV together with the relevant HLA.

TCRdb reprocessed the reads via MiXCR and lists one record per CDR3 protein. The table includes roughly 69,000 distinct CDR3 sequences, 25% to 30% detected once. The source of this sequence is a human donor in good health (CMV status not recorded). Some clones in this sample may be carry-over from other donors' samples. This chain links TRBV7-9 with TRBJ2-3, with 9 bases aligning to TRBD1. The source was CD8+ T cells from cultured PBMCs, collected from culture after CMV antigen stimulation. CDR3 nucleotide sequence: TGTGCCAGCAGCTCCCTGGGACAGGGAAGCACAGATACGCAGTATTTT. Its protein is CASSSLGQGSTDTQYF.